These 5 T cell receptor beta chains originate from one sample sequenced in a study of T cell responses to AZD1222 COVID-19 vaccine. Assay used: immunoSEQ multiplex PCR; TCRdb lists only in-frame clones, some missing. The table lists around 84,000 clones, about 82% of them singletons. The sample here was peripheral blood, taken on day 0 of AZD1222 vaccination. The receptors were sampled from an adult in good health.

V gene TRBV9 combines with J gene TRBJ2-2; 8 bases line up with TRBD1. This CDR3 region has 16 residues. In germline, CDR1 is SGDLS, CDR2 YYNGEE. V lost 2 bases, J lost 4 bases, and 7 bases stayed unmatched. In nucleotides, the CDR3 is TGTGCCAGCAGCGTTGCAGGACAGGGAGTCACCGGGGAGCTGTTTTTT. Translating gives CASSVAGQGVTGELFF.

CDR3 sequence reads: CASGQGRNQPQHF. The CDR3 region has the DNA TGTGCCAGCGGGCAGGGGAGAAATCAGCCCCAGCATTTT. This chain joins TRBV28 and TRBJ1-5; D may be TRBD1 (6 bases). Germline V CDR1 and CDR2: MDHEN, SYDVKM. Between the trimmed V and J ends, which lost 8 bases and 4 bases, there was a span of 12 bases. This CDR3 spans 13 amino acids.

The gene calls are TRBV11-3 and TRBJ1-1, with D possibly TRBD1 on 6 matching bases. Germline CDR1 SGHNT, CDR2 YENEEA. Trimming shortened V by 2 bases and J by 4 bases, and 11 bases separated the two germline ends. This CDR3 region has 14 residues. The CDR3 nucleotides are TGTGCCAGCAGCTTAAGGGGGATGAGCACTGAAGCTTTCTTT. Protein product: CASSLRGMSTEAFF.

This rearrangement joins TRBV7-9 to TRBJ2-2; 11 bases line up with TRBD2. Germline assignment: CDR1 SEHNR and CDR2 FQNEAQ (reference sequence). There are 18 residues in the CDR3. V lost 7 bases to trimming and J lost 5 bases; unmatched junction nucleotides: 15. Written as DNA, the CDR3 is TGTGCCAGCACCCTACCCCCTCGACTAGCGGGGTCGACCGGGGAGCTGTTTTTT. Translating it yields CASTLPPRLAGSTGELFF.

The CDR3 here is CASKKGLGSYNEQFF. CDR3 DNA: TGTGCCAGCAAGAAGGGGTTGGGCTCCTACAATGAGCAGTTCTTC. The chain carries TRBV6-5 and TRBJ2-1; D is possibly TRBD1 (5 bases). The germline gives CDR1 MNHEY, CDR2 SVGAGI. V lost 7 bases and J 0 bases, leaving 13 bases between the germline ends. This CDR3 has 15 amino acids.